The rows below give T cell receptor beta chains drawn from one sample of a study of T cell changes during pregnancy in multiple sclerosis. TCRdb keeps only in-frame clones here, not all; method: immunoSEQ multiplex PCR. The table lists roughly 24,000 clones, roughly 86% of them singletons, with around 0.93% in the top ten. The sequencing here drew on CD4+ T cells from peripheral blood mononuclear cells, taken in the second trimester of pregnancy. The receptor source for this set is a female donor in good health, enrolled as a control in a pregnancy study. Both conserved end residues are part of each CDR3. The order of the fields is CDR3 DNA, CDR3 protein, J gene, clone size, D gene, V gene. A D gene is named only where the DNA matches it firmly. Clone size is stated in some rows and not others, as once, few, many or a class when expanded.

CDR3nt: TGTGCCACCAGCCCGGACAGGAATTCACCCCTCCACTTT; CDR3aa: CATSPDRNSPLHF; j_gene: TRBJ1-6; abundance: NA; d_gene: TRBD1; v_gene: TRBV15
CDR3nt: TGTGCCTGGAGTCCGGTGGGGCGAGGCGCCTACGAGCAGTACTTC; CDR3aa: CAWSPVGRGAYEQYF; j_gene: TRBJ2-7; abundance: NA; d_gene: NA; v_gene: TRBV30
CDR3nt: TGTGCCAGCAGCGTAGCCAGGGAGGCAGAGACCCAGTACTTC; CDR3aa: CASSVAREAETQYF; j_gene: TRBJ2-5; abundance: NA; d_gene: NA; v_gene: TRBV9
CDR3nt: TGTGCCAGCTCACCACGAGAACAGCGACTACAAGAGACCCAGTACTTC; CDR3aa: CASSPREQRLQETQYF; j_gene: TRBJ2-5; abundance: NA; d_gene: NA; v_gene: TRBV18
CDR3nt: TGTGCCAGCAGCGGGGAAGGAGCGGGAGGCCCCAATGAGCAGTTCTTC; CDR3aa: CASSGEGAGGPNEQFF; j_gene: TRBJ2-1; abundance: NA; d_gene: TRBD2; v_gene: TRBV28
CDR3nt: TGTGCCAGCAGCCTACTCGGGGTGGGACTTCAAGAGACCCAGTACTTC; CDR3aa: CASSLLGVGLQETQYF; j_gene: TRBJ2-5; abundance: NA; d_gene: NA; v_gene: TRBV27
CDR3nt: TGTGCCAGCTCACCACGGTTGGCAGGGGGCTCGAACACCGGGGAGCTGTTTTTT; CDR3aa: CASSPRLAGGSNTGELFF; j_gene: TRBJ2-2; abundance: NA; d_gene: TRBD1; v_gene: TRBV18
CDR3nt: TGTGCCAGTAGTACAAACAATGACAGGGTGAGGAATTCACCCCTCCACTTT; CDR3aa: CASSTNNDRVRNSPLHF; j_gene: TRBJ1-6; abundance: NA; d_gene: TRBD1; v_gene: TRBV19
CDR3nt: TGTGCCAGCAGCTTTGGGGGCAAGGGACAGGGTGGAAACACCATATATTTT; CDR3aa: CASSFGGKGQGGNTIYF; j_gene: TRBJ1-3; abundance: NA; d_gene: TRBD1; v_gene: TRBV7-9
CDR3nt: TGCAGCGCCCAATCCCCACAGGGCCTGATCGGGGGCTACACCTTC; CDR3aa: CSAQSPQGLIGGYTF; j_gene: TRBJ1-2; abundance: few; d_gene: NA; v_gene: TRBV29-1
CDR3nt: TGTGCCAGCAGTGAATTGGGAGGGTTAGGGGCCAAAAACATTCAGTACTTC; CDR3aa: CASSELGGLGAKNIQYF; j_gene: TRBJ2-4; abundance: NA; d_gene: TRBD2; v_gene: TRBV6-1
CDR3nt: TGCGCCAGCAGCCAGCGGACGGATGGTTACGAGCAGTACTTC; CDR3aa: CASSQRTDGYEQYF; j_gene: TRBJ2-7; abundance: NA; d_gene: NA; v_gene: TRBV5-1
CDR3nt: TGTGCCAGCACGGACAGCCTCAAGGGATCACCCCTCCACTTT; CDR3aa: CASTDSLKGSPLHF; j_gene: TRBJ1-6; abundance: few; d_gene: NA; v_gene: TRBV25-1
CDR3nt: TGTGCCAGCAGCTCGCTAGCGGGAAAGTACGAGCAGTACTTC; CDR3aa: CASSSLAGKYEQYF; j_gene: TRBJ2-7; abundance: NA; d_gene: TRBD2; v_gene: TRBV11-2
CDR3nt: TGTGCCAGCAGCCCTCGGGGATACAATGAGCAGTTCTTC; CDR3aa: CASSPRGYNEQFF; j_gene: TRBJ2-1; abundance: once; d_gene: NA; v_gene: TRBV7-6
CDR3nt: TGTGCCAGTAGTATGTTTTGGAGTCCTTTAGCCAAAAACATTCAGTACTTC; CDR3aa: CASSMFWSPLAKNIQYF; j_gene: TRBJ2-4; abundance: NA; d_gene: NA; v_gene: TRBV19
CDR3nt: TGTGCCAGCAGCTGGGGGACTTCAGTGTTTACCGGGGAGCTGTTTTTT; CDR3aa: CASSWGTSVFTGELFF; j_gene: TRBJ2-2; abundance: NA; d_gene: NA; v_gene: TRBV5-6
CDR3nt: TGTGCCAGCAGCGACGGGACTAGCGGGAGGGTTGGTGAGCAGTTCTTC; CDR3aa: CASSDGTSGRVGEQFF; j_gene: TRBJ2-1; abundance: NA; d_gene: TRBD2; v_gene: TRBV7-3
CDR3nt: TGTGCCAGCAGCTTAGGGTTTACAGGGGGCTACACAGATACGCAGTATTTT; CDR3aa: CASSLGFTGGYTDTQYF; j_gene: TRBJ2-3; abundance: NA; d_gene: TRBD1; v_gene: TRBV11-2
CDR3nt: TGTGCCAGCACTCGCAGGGGTTCGGGCACAGATACGCAGTATTTT; CDR3aa: CASTRRGSGTDTQYF; j_gene: TRBJ2-3; abundance: NA; d_gene: NA; v_gene: TRBV25-1
CDR3nt: TGTGCCAGCAGTCAGGGACAGGGTGAAACAGATACGCAGTATTTT; CDR3aa: CASSQGQGETDTQYF; j_gene: TRBJ2-3; abundance: NA; d_gene: TRBD1; v_gene: TRBV11-3
CDR3nt: TGTGCCAGTAGTCGGAGTTTTAGCAATCAGCCCCAGCATTTT; CDR3aa: CASSRSFSNQPQHF; j_gene: TRBJ1-5; abundance: NA; d_gene: NA; v_gene: TRBV19
CDR3nt: TGTGCCAGCAGCCAGATATACCCGACTAGCGGGGGGGTGGAGACCCAGTACTTC; CDR3aa: CASSQIYPTSGGVETQYF; j_gene: TRBJ2-5; abundance: NA; d_gene: TRBD2; v_gene: TRBV4-2
CDR3nt: TGCGCCAGCAGCTTACCCTCGACAGGGAGCACAGATACGCAGTATTTT; CDR3aa: CASSLPSTGSTDTQYF; j_gene: TRBJ2-3; abundance: once; d_gene: TRBD1; v_gene: TRBV5-1
CDR3nt: TGTGCCAGCAGCTTGGTGCTCAGGGGGCGCGACGAGCAGTACTTC; CDR3aa: CASSLVLRGRDEQYF; j_gene: TRBJ2-7; abundance: NA; d_gene: TRBD1; v_gene: TRBV5-6
CDR3nt: TGCGCCAGCAGCTTGGTAAGCGGGGGGGCCTCCAGCACAGATACGCAGTATTTT; CDR3aa: CASSLVSGGASSTDTQYF; j_gene: TRBJ2-3; abundance: NA; d_gene: TRBD2; v_gene: TRBV5-1
CDR3nt: TGTGCCAGCAGCTTCGGCGGAACGATGGAAAAACTGTTTTTT; CDR3aa: CASSFGGTMEKLFF; j_gene: TRBJ1-4; abundance: NA; d_gene: NA; v_gene: TRBV5-6
CDR3nt: TGTGCCAGCAGTCCGCAGACAGGGTCAGACACTGAAGCTTTCTTT; CDR3aa: CASSPQTGSDTEAFF; j_gene: TRBJ1-1; abundance: NA; d_gene: TRBD1; v_gene: TRBV27
CDR3nt: TGTGCCAGCAGCCCTAGGACAGCCTACAATGAGCAGTTCTTC; CDR3aa: CASSPRTAYNEQFF; j_gene: TRBJ2-1; abundance: NA; d_gene: NA; v_gene: TRBV7-9
CDR3nt: TGTGCCAGTAGTGGGGGGGGCTTTCGAGAAAAACTGTTTTTT; CDR3aa: CASSGGGFREKLFF; j_gene: TRBJ1-4; abundance: once; d_gene: NA; v_gene: TRBV19
CDR3nt: TGTGCCAGCAGCTCCCAGGGTGGTCAGCCCCAGCATTTT; CDR3aa: CASSSQGGQPQHF; j_gene: TRBJ1-5; abundance: NA; d_gene: NA; v_gene: TRBV7-2
CDR3nt: TGTGCCAGCAGCCCTAACTTGGCGGGGGGATACAATGAGCAGTTCTTC; CDR3aa: CASSPNLAGGYNEQFF; j_gene: TRBJ2-1; abundance: NA; d_gene: TRBD2; v_gene: TRBV11-3
CDR3nt: TGTGCCATCACGCCCCTTCCTACTAACTATGGCTGCACCTTC; CDR3aa: CAITPLPTNYGCTF; j_gene: TRBJ1-2; abundance: NA; d_gene: NA; v_gene: TRBV10-3
CDR3nt: TGTGCCAGCAGTGAAACAACAGTTGGCGTCACTGAAGCTTTCTTT; CDR3aa: CASSETTVGVTEAFF; j_gene: TRBJ1-1; abundance: NA; d_gene: NA; v_gene: TRBV2
CDR3nt: TGTGCCAGCAGTTACTCGGGGGGGGTCGAGACCCAGTACTTC; CDR3aa: CASSYSGGVETQYF; j_gene: TRBJ2-5; abundance: NA; d_gene: TRBD2; v_gene: TRBV6-5
CDR3nt: TGTGCCAGCAGTGCACTACAGGGGTTCGTGAACAATGAGCAGTTCTTC; CDR3aa: CASSALQGFVNNEQFF; j_gene: TRBJ2-1; abundance: NA; d_gene: TRBD1; v_gene: TRBV2
CDR3nt: TGTGCCAGCAGTGAAACTGGAGATACGCAGTATTTT; CDR3aa: CASSETGDTQYF; j_gene: TRBJ2-3; abundance: NA; d_gene: NA; v_gene: TRBV6-1
CDR3nt: TGTGCTAGTGGTTTGAGACAGGGGAACACTGAAGCTTTCTTT; CDR3aa: CASGLRQGNTEAFF; j_gene: TRBJ1-1; abundance: NA; d_gene: TRBD1; v_gene: TRBV12-5
CDR3nt: TGTGCCAGTAGTGACTCCGGGACAGGGGCTGGAAACACCATATATTTT; CDR3aa: CASSDSGTGAGNTIYF; j_gene: TRBJ1-3; abundance: NA; d_gene: TRBD1; v_gene: TRBV19
CDR3nt: TGTGCCAGCAGACAGGGCAATCAGCCCCAGCATTTT; CDR3aa: CASRQGNQPQHF; j_gene: TRBJ1-5; abundance: few; d_gene: NA; v_gene: TRBV6-6
CDR3nt: TGTGCCAGCAGTGACTCGAAACGGGGGAATGTAGATACGCAGTATTTT; CDR3aa: CASSDSKRGNVDTQYF; j_gene: TRBJ2-3; abundance: NA; d_gene: NA; v_gene: TRBV6-4
CDR3nt: TGCGCCAGCAGCTTGGGACAGGGGACTACCTACGAGCAGTACTTC; CDR3aa: CASSLGQGTTYEQYF; j_gene: TRBJ2-7; abundance: NA; d_gene: NA; v_gene: TRBV5-1
CDR3nt: TGTGCCAGCTCACCAGAGAGGGACAGGATTGGTGTAGAAAAACTGTTTTTT; CDR3aa: CASSPERDRIGVEKLFF; j_gene: TRBJ1-4; abundance: NA; d_gene: TRBD1; v_gene: TRBV18
CDR3nt: TGTGCCAGCTCACCGCAGACAGGCGACACTGAAGCTTTCTTT; CDR3aa: CASSPQTGDTEAFF; j_gene: TRBJ1-1; abundance: NA; d_gene: NA; v_gene: TRBV18
CDR3nt: TGCGCCAGCAGCCAGGGAACAGGGGGGAGGTCACCCCTCCACTTT; CDR3aa: CASSQGTGGRSPLHF; j_gene: TRBJ1-6; abundance: few; d_gene: TRBD1; v_gene: TRBV4-1
CDR3nt: TGTGCCAGCAGCTGGGGGGGGGCGGCTGAAGCTTTCTTT; CDR3aa: CASSWGGAAEAFF; j_gene: TRBJ1-1; abundance: once; d_gene: NA; v_gene: TRBV27
CDR3nt: TGTGCCAGTAGTATGGGACTAGCGGGGGCCAGGGACGAGCAGTACTTC; CDR3aa: CASSMGLAGARDEQYF; j_gene: TRBJ2-7; abundance: medium-sized; d_gene: TRBD2; v_gene: TRBV19